The next 32 T cell receptor beta chains were all read from a single sample in a study of lymphopenia after photon versus proton radiotherapy. The protocol was immunoSEQ multiplex PCR, while the TCRdb copy is restricted to in-frame clones and leaves out a portion. This sample yields 160,000 or so clones, of which 88% are seen a single time; about 4.4% belongs to the top ten. The source was peripheral blood, collected from a patient treated with photon-based radiotherapy. These receptors all stem from a man aged 50 to 60 with gastric cancer.

In the case of this clone: One end of the junction is discordant with germline, which a read error may explain. CDR3 loop: CASTYREAYEQYF. The DNA of the CDR3 is TGTGCCAGCACTTACAGAGAAGCCTACGAGCAGTACTTC. The chain links TRBV6-6 to TRBJ2-7; D is unclear. Germline V gene lookup returns CDR1 MNHNY and CDR2 SVGAGI (reference sequence). The CDR3 loop spans 13 amino acids.

This rearrangement joins TRBV30 to TRBJ2-7; D possibly corresponds to TRBD2 (6 bases). This CDR3 has 14 amino acids. Between the trimmed V and J ends, which lost 4 bases and 2 bases, there was a span of 15 bases. Germline CDR1 and CDR2: GTSNPN and SVGIG (reference sequence). CDR3 protein: CAWTPQSGPYEQYF. In DNA, the CDR3 is TGTGCCTGGACCCCCCAAAGCGGGCCCTACGAGCAGTACTTC. Full variable domain (rest looked up from reference TRBV30 and TRBJ2-7): SQTIHQWPATLVQPVGSPLSLECTVEGTSNPNLYWYRQAAGRGLQLLFYSVGIGQISSEVPQNLSASRPQDRQFILSSKKLLLSDSGFYLCAWTPQSGPYEQYFGPGTRLTVT.

This sequence joins TRBV7-2 and TRBJ2-3; D uncertain. CDR3 length: 12 amino acids. Germline CDR1 reads SGHTA; CDR2 reads FQGNSA. The V and J ends lost 4 bases and 6 bases respectively, with 8 bases between them. CDR3 sequence: CASSSILDTQYF. In nucleotides, the CDR3 is TGTGCCAGCAGCTCGATTCTGGATACGCAGTATTTT.

The V gene is TRBV2, the J gene TRBJ2-3; no reliable D call. The CDR3 is made up of 12 amino acids. From germline, CDR1 is SNHLY and CDR2 FYNNEI. V gave up 3 bases and J gave up 0 bases, with 1 base separating them. The CDR3 region is CASSDSTDTQYF. The CDR3 DNA reads TGTGCCAGCAGTGATAGCACAGATACGCAGTATTTT.

The genes are TRBV7-3 and TRBJ2-2; D unclear. The V gene lost 2 bases and the J gene lost 5 bases, with 6 bases spanning the gap. CDR1 and CDR2 (germline): SGHTA, FQGTGA. The CDR3 covers 13 residues. The CDR3 DNA follows: TGTGCCAGCAGCTTATGGGGAACCGGGGAGCTGTTTTTT. The encoded protein is CASSLWGTGELFF.

V usage is TRBV19 and J usage is TRBJ1-1, with 7 bases fitting TRBD1. CDR3 length: 16 amino acids. The ends lost 2 bases at V and 4 bases at J; junction bases unmatched: 10. CDR1 is LNHDA and CDR2 is SQIVND in the germline V gene (reference sequence). The CDR3 reads CASSITGAFGGTEAFF. CDR3 DNA sequence: TGTGCCAGTAGTATAACAGGGGCTTTCGGGGGCACTGAAGCTTTCTTT.

The gene calls are TRBV5-1 and TRBJ2-1; possible D gene TRBD2, 6 bases. Looked up from germline, CDR1 is SGHRS and CDR2 is YFSETQ. This CDR3 region has 12 residues. The V and J ends lost 7 bases and 10 bases respectively, with 15 bases between them. CDR3 region: CASALPAGEQFF. In DNA form, the CDR3 reads TGCGCCAGCGCTCTTCCGGCGGGAGAGCAGTTCTTC.

This clone was seen a single time. The chain uses TRBV30 and TRBJ1-1; 8 bases line up with TRBD1. With V trimmed by 3 bases and J by 10 bases, 13 bases remained unmatched. CDR1 and CDR2 from the germline V gene are GTSNPN and SVGIG (reference sequence). There are 14 residues in the CDR3. This CDR3 reads CAWRPPGGARSAFF. CDR3 DNA sequence: TGTGCCTGGAGGCCCCCAGGGGGCGCGAGGTCAGCTTTCTTT.

The CDR3 spells CASSTRTSGVYEQYF. In DNA, the CDR3 is TGTGCCAGTAGTACCCGGACTAGCGGGGTATACGAGCAGTACTTC. This chain joins TRBV19 and TRBJ2-7; 12 nucleotides match TRBD2. With V trimmed by 4 bases and J by 4 bases, 5 bases remained unmatched. The CDR3 extends over 15 amino acids. The germline gives CDR1 LNHDA, CDR2 SQIVND (reference sequence).

The chain is built from TRBV7-9 and TRBJ2-7; D remains ambiguous. V gave up 1 base and J gave up 4 bases, with 11 bases separating them. The CDR3 is 14 residues long. The V gene's germline CDR1 is SEHNR and CDR2 FQNEAQ (reference sequence). This chain's CDR3 is CASSLEGFLYEQYF. The DNA for the CDR3 is TGTGCCAGCAGCTTAGAGGGTTTCCTTTACGAGCAGTACTTC.

The chain has TRBV7-9 and TRBJ1-2; the match to TRBD1 covers 8 bases. The CDR3 loop spans 15 amino acids. With 5 bases clipped from V and 0 bases from J, the junction kept 5 bases outside the gene matches. In germline, CDR1 is SEHNR, CDR2 FQNEAQ (reference sequence). The CDR3 DNA follows: TGTGCCAGCAGCCCCAGGGGGCCCTCTAACTATGGCTACACCTTC. It yields the protein CASSPRGPSNYGYTF.

The CDR3 loop reads CASSDRGSYEQYF. The CDR3 bases are TGTGCCAGTAGTGATCGGGGTTCTTACGAGCAGTACTTC. V gene TRBV19 combines with J gene TRBJ2-7; a weak D match, TRBD2 (5 bases). The CDR3 loop spans 13 amino acids. The ends were cut back, 5 bases at V and 4 bases at J, with 12 bases in the middle. The germline CDR1 and CDR2 sequences are LNHDA and SQIVND (reference sequence). Full variable domain (outside the CDR3, taken from reference TRBV19 and TRBJ2-7): DGGITQSPKYLFRKEGQNVTLSCEQNLNHDAMYWYRQDPGQGLRLIYYSQIVNDFQKGDIAEGYSVSREKKESFPLTVTSAQKNPTAFYLCASSDRGSYEQYFGPGTRLTVT.

The rearrangement joins TRBV6-1 to TRBJ1-1; D might be TRBD1 (5 bases). CDR1 and CDR2 (germline): MNHNS, SASEGT. With 5 bases removed from V and 4 bases from J, the gap between germline ends came to 17 bases. The CDR3 contains 15 residues. This CDR3 reads CASSTLRDGGTEAFF. CDR3 bases: TGTGCCAGCAGTACTCTCAGGGACGGGGGCACTGAAGCTTTCTTT.

The chain links TRBV27 to TRBJ1-5; perhaps TRBD1 as D (5 bases). Germline V gene data show CDR1 as MNHEY and CDR2 as SMNVEV (reference sequence). The germline V and J ends were trimmed by 4 bases and 6 bases, with 13 bases remaining between them. This CDR3 comprises 14 residues. The DNA of the CDR3 is TGTGCCAGCAGTTCACGGGGCCGCGCTCAGCCCCAGCATTTT. It codes for CASSSRGRAQPQHF.

This sequence joins TRBV18 and TRBJ2-1; 8 nucleotides align to TRBD2. V lost 3 bases, J lost 6 bases, and 4 bases stayed unmatched. The CDR3 is 14 amino acids. Germline assignment: CDR1 KGHSH and CDR2 LQKENI. Here the CDR3 reads CASSPLAGLNEQFF. The CDR3, as DNA: TGTGCCAGCTCACCTTTAGCGGGACTCAATGAGCAGTTCTTC.

V is TRBV27 and J is TRBJ1-3; D gene unclear. Trimming removed 5 bases at V and 4 bases at J, with 15 bases between. CDR3 length: 15 residues. Germline V gene lookup returns CDR1 MNHEY and CDR2 SMNVEV (reference sequence). The CDR3 spells CASSLSPVGGNTIYF. Written as DNA, the CDR3 is TGTGCCAGCAGTCTCTCTCCCGTGGGGGGAAACACCATATATTTT.

The V call is TRBV19, the J call TRBJ2-2, with D possibly TRBD2 on 5 matching bases. The length of the CDR3 is 17 residues. Trimming pared 4 bases from V and 0 bases from J, leaving 15 bases between. The germline V gene encodes CDR1 LNHDA and CDR2 SQIVND (reference sequence). The CDR3 sequence is CASSTLAEPTNTGELFF. CDR3 coding DNA: TGTGCCAGTAGTACTCTAGCTGAACCGACGAACACCGGGGAGCTGTTTTTT.

The V call is TRBV27, the J call TRBJ2-1; TRBD2 agrees at 7 bases. This CDR3 region has 15 residues. CDR1 MNHEY and CDR2 SMNVEV come from the germline V gene (reference sequence). Germline trimming cut 4 bases from V and 0 bases from J; bases unmatched to any gene: 3. The CDR3 loop reads CASSSSGVSYNEQFF. In nucleotides, the CDR3 is TGTGCCAGCAGTTCTAGCGGAGTCTCCTACAATGAGCAGTTCTTC.

This clone appeared a few times. V gene TRBV10-3 combines with J gene TRBJ2-3; D remains ambiguous. Deletions cut 6 bases from V and 2 bases from J, with 12 bases between. Germline lookup yields CDR1 ENHRY and CDR2 SYGVKD. This CDR3 is 14 amino acids long. The CDR3 DNA reads TGTGCCATCAGCCCTGGTGGGGACACAGATACGCAGTATTTT. Translated, it gives CAISPGGDTDTQYF.

The V and J genes are TRBV6-6 and TRBJ2-7, with 11 bases lining up with TRBD1. The germline V gene has CDR1 MNHNY and CDR2 SVGAGI (reference sequence). The V and J ends lost 5 bases and 3 bases, in that order; junction bases with no gene match: 6. The CDR3 has 15 amino acids. DNA for the CDR3: TGTGCCAGCAGTCGGCCGGGACAGGGGGTCTACGAGCAGTACTTC. Amino acid sequence: CASSRPGQGVYEQYF.

The chain recombines TRBV29-1 with TRBJ1-2; TRBD1 is a possible D gene (6 bases). Germline assignment: CDR1 SQVTM and CDR2 ANQGSEA. Between the trimmed V and J ends, which lost 7 bases and 4 bases, there was a span of 13 bases. This CDR3 has 12 amino acids. The CDR3: CSAAQGLYGYTF. CDR3 bases: TGCAGCGCCGCACAGGGACTCTATGGCTACACCTTC.

This rearrangement joins TRBV4-1 to TRBJ2-7; D may be TRBD2 (6 bases). The germline CDR1 and CDR2 sequences are MGHRA and YSYEKL. This CDR3 comprises 16 residues. Between the trimmed V and J ends, which lost 1 base and 0 bases, there was a span of 13 bases. CDR3: CASSQAPGLSSYEQYF. The CDR3 nucleotides are TGCGCCAGCAGCCAAGCCCCGGGACTTTCCTCCTACGAGCAGTACTTC.

The chain is built from TRBV21-1 and TRBJ1-2; the table's TRBD1 call for D was not verified on the DNA. TRBV21-1 is classified as a pseudogene. This CDR3 is 12 amino acids long. The DNA for the CDR3 is TGTGCCAGCAGCCTCACAGTCTATGGCTACACCTTC. It is translated as CASSLTVYGYTF.

CDR3 bases: TGCGCCAGCAGCTCCACCTCCGGGACGGACTATGGCTACACCTTC. Its translation: CASSSTSGTDYGYTF. V usage is TRBV5-1 and J usage is TRBJ1-2, with D possibly being TRBD1 (5 bases). CDR1 is SGHRS and CDR2 is YFSETQ in the germline V gene. V shed 3 bases and J shed 3 bases, with 15 bases lying between them. The CDR3 loop spans 15 amino acids.

J is TRBJ2-2 and V is TRBV4-2; 12 nucleotides align to TRBD2. The CDR3 has 17 residues. Germline V gene lookup returns CDR1 LGHNA and CDR2 YNFKEQ. Trimming took 4 bases from V and 0 from J; bases not matched to a gene: 3. DNA for the CDR3: TGTGCCAGCAGCCCGGGACTAGCGGGCGCGAACACCGGGGAGCTGTTTTTT. Its translation: CASSPGLAGANTGELFF.

This clone was seen a handful of times. The chain couples TRBV7-9 to TRBJ2-1; 13 bases match TRBD2. This CDR3 has 17 amino acids. The germline V gene encodes CDR1 SEHNR and CDR2 FQNEAQ (reference sequence). The V and J ends lost 0 bases and 6 bases, in that order; junction bases with no gene match: 5. DNA of the CDR3: TGTGCCAGCAGCTTAGCTCAGGGACTAGCGGGGCCCAATGAGCAGTTCTTC. This translates into CASSLAQGLAGPNEQFF.

The V call is TRBV28, the J call TRBJ1-1; 9 bases are a match to TRBD1. CDR3 size: 14 residues. CDR1 and CDR2 (germline): MDHEN, SYDVKM. V lost 6 bases and J lost 4; bases outside the gene matches: 6. CDR3 nucleotide sequence: TGTGCCAGCAGAAACAGGGGGCGTATCACTGAAGCTTTCTTT. It encodes CASRNRGRITEAFF.

The rearrangement links TRBV19 to TRBJ1-5, with D tentatively TRBD1 (6 bases). V dropped 10 bases and J dropped 0 bases, with 13 bases sitting between them. CDR1 and CDR2 from the germline V gene are LNHDA and SQIVND (reference sequence). The length of the CDR3 is 14 residues. The CDR3 DNA follows: TGTGCCACCGCCGGACAGATTAGCAATCAGCCCCAGCATTTT. Protein: CATAGQISNQPQHF. Supplemented by reference TRBV19 and TRBJ1-5, the full variable domain reads DGGITQSPKYLFRKEGQNVTLSCEQNLNHDAMYWYRQDPGQGLRLIYYSQIVNDFQKGDIAEGYSVSREKKESFPLTVTSAQKNPTAFYLCATAGQISNQPQHFGDGTRLSIL.

This clone was found a few times. The V and J genes are TRBV7-9 and TRBJ1-4; D uncertain. This CDR3 has 14 amino acids. The V gene's germline CDR1 is SEHNR and CDR2 FQNEAQ (reference sequence). Trimming cost V 1 base and J 4 bases, with 7 bases left between them. The DNA of the CDR3 is TGTGCCAGCAGCTTAGGGACCCTTAATGAAAAACTGTTTTTT. Translation: CASSLGTLNEKLFF.

The chain carries TRBV15 and TRBJ2-7, with 11 positions matching TRBD1. The germline V gene has CDR1 LNHNV and CDR2 YYDKDF (reference sequence). The junction had 3 bases not matched to a gene; V was cut back by 0 bases and J by 2 bases. The length of the CDR3 is 16 residues. CDR3 amino acids: CATSRDRDRGTYEQYF. CDR3 DNA sequence: TGTGCCACCAGCAGAGACCGGGACAGGGGGACCTACGAGCAGTACTTC. Based on the CDR3 plus reference TRBV15 and TRBJ2-7, the full variable domain is DAMVIQNPRYQVTQFGKPVTLSCSQTLNHNVMYWYQQKSSQAPKLLFHYYDKDFNNEADTPDNFQSRRPNTSFCFLDIRSPGLGDTAMYLCATSRDRDRGTYEQYFGPGTRLTVT.

The chain couples TRBV19 to TRBJ1-2; TRBD1 agrees at 12 bases. CDR1 LNHDA and CDR2 SQIVND come from the germline V gene (reference sequence). The CDR3 covers 14 residues. V was pared by 4 bases and J by 6 bases, with 3 bases of the junction left unmatched. CDR3 sequence: CASSRDRGRNGYTF. The CDR3, as DNA: TGTGCCAGTAGTAGGGACAGGGGGCGGAATGGCTACACCTTC.

This clone has only one observation. The chain joins TRBV13 to TRBJ1-2, with D uncertain. Trimming pared 6 bases from V and 0 bases from J, leaving 8 bases between. Looked up from germline, CDR1 is PRHDT and CDR2 is FYEKMQ (reference sequence). The CDR3 runs 13 residues. CDR3 in DNA: TGTGCCAGCAGTCCTTCACCTAACTATGGCTACACCTTC. Residues: CASSPSPNYGYTF. The full variable domain, rest sourced from reference TRBV13 and TRBJ1-2, is AAGVIQSPRHLIKEKRETATLKCYPIPRHDTVYWYQQGPGQDPQFLISFYEKMQSDKGSIPDRFSAQQFSDYHSELNMSSLELGDSALYFCASSPSPNYGYTFGSGTRLTVV.